Shown below are 17 T cell receptor beta chains from a single sample sequenced in a study of PD-1 blockade in classical Hodgkin lymphoma. Each of the patients experienced relapse following autologous stem cell transplantation, and their brentuximab vedotin exposure differed. Produced via immunoSEQ multiplex PCR; TCRdb's table is partial and in-frame only. Here the sample spans fewer than 25,000 clones, about four fifths being singletons. Sequences were derived from peripheral blood mononuclear cells (PBMCs), sampled before the second cycle of nivolumab. The receptors derive from a human donor with classical Hodgkin lymphoma.

This clone appeared a single time. The chain joins TRBV11-2 to TRBJ2-6; D unclear. V was shortened by 2 bases and J by 2 bases, with 1 base between the two germline ends. There are 13 residues in the CDR3. Per germline, CDR1 SGHAT and CDR2 FQNNGV. The CDR3 protein is CASSLPGANVLTF. The CDR3 nucleotides read TGTGCCAGCAGCTTACCTGGGGCCAACGTCCTGACTTTC.

This chain joins TRBV19 and TRBJ1-1, with D tentatively TRBD1 (6 bases). This CDR3 comprises 14 residues. The germline V gene encodes CDR1 LNHDA and CDR2 SQIVND (reference sequence). V dropped 10 bases and J dropped 4 bases, with 19 bases sitting between them. CDR3 sequence reads: CATQRRGTSTEAFF. DNA for the CDR3: TGTGCCACCCAACGGCGTGGGACATCCACTGAAGCTTTCTTT.

This sequence joins TRBV4-2 and TRBJ2-3; D tentatively fits TRBD1 or TRBD2 (6 bases each). The CDR3 spans 15 residues. V shed 2 bases and J shed 4 bases, with 13 bases lying between them. The germline gives CDR1 LGHNA, CDR2 YNFKEQ. The CDR3 nucleotides are TGTGCCAGCAGCCAATCTCCCGGGGGCCCAGATACGCAGTATTTT. Protein: CASSQSPGGPDTQYF.

This chain uses TRBV19 with TRBJ2-5; TRBD2 is a possible D gene (5 bases). Germline V gene sequence: CDR1 LNHDA, CDR2 SQIVND (reference sequence). V was clipped by 3 bases and J by 2 bases, with 13 bases between them. This CDR3 comprises 15 residues. CDR3 residues: CASSISSGVQETQYF. The CDR3 DNA is TGTGCCAGTAGTATTAGTTCCGGGGTTCAAGAGACCCAGTACTTC. Variable domain in full (rest from reference TRBV19 and TRBJ2-5): DGGITQSPKYLFRKEGQNVTLSCEQNLNHDAMYWYRQDPGQGLRLIYYSQIVNDFQKGDIAEGYSVSREKKESFPLTVTSAQKNPTAFYLCASSISSGVQETQYFGPGTRLLVL.

The V and J genes are TRBV6-1 and TRBJ1-2; maybe TRBD1 (5 bases). CDR3 size: 14 residues. V dropped 8 bases and J dropped 4 bases, with 17 bases sitting between them. Germline V lookup: CDR1 MNHNS, CDR2 SASEGT. As DNA, the CDR3 is TGTGCCAGCTCCGAATCCCAGGGATCCTATGGCTACACCTTC. This encodes CASSESQGSYGYTF.

This chain joins TRBV7-2 and TRBJ2-5, with 13 bases aligning to TRBD2. Germline-derived CDR1 and CDR2 are SGHTA and FQGNSA. V dropped 5 bases and J dropped 4; count of bases not matched to a gene: 4. This CDR3 has 15 residues. CDR3 amino acids: CASSPGLAGVETQYF. The CDR3 DNA reads TGTGCCAGCAGCCCCGGACTAGCGGGGGTAGAGACCCAGTACTTC.

The rearrangement joins TRBV9 to TRBJ2-5; D possibly matches TRBD1 or TRBD2 (6 bases each). The V end lost 3 bases, the J end lost 4 bases, and 19 bases lay between the germline ends. This CDR3 is 16 amino acids long. Germline loops: CDR1 SGDLS, CDR2 YYNGEE. The CDR3 coding sequence is TGTGCCAGCAGCGATACGCAGGGGACGCGGGGAGAGACCCAGTACTTC. This sequence encodes CASSDTQGTRGETQYF.

This clone occurred a few times. The identical CDR3 is also encoded by other nucleotide sequences in the sample. The rearrangement uses TRBV6-6 and TRBJ1-3; D gene uncertain. Trimming cost V 6 bases and J 4 bases, with 16 bases left between them. The CDR3 contains 15 residues. Germline CDR1 reads MNHNY; CDR2 reads SVGAGI (reference sequence). The CDR3 bases are TGTGCCAGCAGCCCAGACCAAATCAGGGGAAACACCATATATTTT. Translation: CASSPDQIRGNTIYF.

This chain connects TRBV30 to TRBJ2-2; D gene unclear. Germline V gene data show CDR1 as GTSNPN and CDR2 as SVGIG (reference sequence). Trimming took off 2 bases at V and 2 bases at J, with 9 bases between the two ends. This CDR3 is built from 14 residues. CDR3: CAWSRAGNTGELFF. The CDR3 DNA reads TGTGCCTGGAGTCGGGCAGGAAACACCGGGGAGCTGTTTTTT.

CDR3 region: CASSLDGGHGELFF. The CDR3 DNA sequence: TGTGCCAGCAGCTTAGATGGGGGCCACGGGGAGCTGTTTTTT. The chain employs TRBV11-1 and TRBJ2-2, with TRBD1 as a possible D gene (6 bases). There are 14 residues in the CDR3. V was cut by 1 base and J by 7 bases, with 10 bases left in between. The V gene's germline CDR1 is SGHAT and CDR2 FQDESV (reference sequence).

This chain uses TRBV28 with TRBJ1-4, with 11 bases that match TRBD1. The CDR3 spans 15 residues. V was clipped by 3 bases and J by 3 bases; unmatched bases: 0. Per germline, CDR1 MDHEN and CDR2 SYDVKM. CDR3 DNA: TGTGCCAGCAGTTTGGGACAGGGGGCTAATGAAAAACTGTTTTTT. It encodes CASSLGQGANEKLFF.

The chain employs TRBV10-1 and TRBJ2-7, with TRBD1 matching over 9 bases. The CDR3 runs 16 residues. Germline CDR1 reads WNHNN; CDR2 reads SYGVQD (reference sequence). The V and J ends lost 5 bases and 1 base, in that order; junction bases with no gene match: 9. The CDR3 here is CASSTKTGGLSYEQYF. CDR3 in DNA: TGCGCCAGCAGTACTAAGACAGGGGGTTTATCCTACGAGCAGTACTTC.

J is TRBJ2-5 and V is TRBV2; 9 nucleotides agree with TRBD1. The CDR3 contains 21 residues. CDR1 is SNHLY, CDR2 FYNNEI, per germline. V lost 3 bases, J lost 0 bases, and 20 bases stayed unmatched. CDR3 in DNA: TGTGCCAGCAGTGAGTGGGAACCGGGACAGGGATTGGGGGAGTACCAAGAGACCCAGTACTTC. It encodes CASSEWEPGQGLGEYQETQYF.

This chain links TRBV5-4 with TRBJ2-7; maybe TRBD2 (5 bases). This CDR3 is 13 amino acids long. Between the trimmed V and J ends, which lost 5 bases and 4 bases, there was a span of 13 bases. The germline V gene encodes CDR1 SGHNT and CDR2 YYREEE (reference sequence). The CDR3 sequence is CASRLDTRYEQYF. CDR3 nucleotide sequence: TGTGCCAGCAGACTAGACACTAGGTACGAGCAGTACTTC.

The genes are TRBV7-2 and TRBJ1-1; TRBD1 matches at 8 bases. The CDR3 is 15 residues long. Germline lookup yields CDR1 SGHTA and CDR2 FQGNSA. V lost 5 bases to trimming and J lost 0 bases; unmatched junction nucleotides: 5. CDR3 loop: CASSPRTGMNTEAFF. The CDR3 DNA reads TGTGCCAGCAGCCCACGGACAGGGATGAACACTGAAGCTTTCTTT.

The V call is TRBV27, the J call TRBJ2-3, with 7 bases aligning to TRBD1. Germline CDR1 is MNHEY and CDR2 is SMNVEV (reference sequence). The CDR3 totals 16 residues. V was pared by 5 bases and J by 0 bases, with 8 bases of the junction left unmatched. CDR3 region: CASSPMDRRSTDTQYF. For the CDR3, the DNA is TGTGCCAGCAGTCCCATGGACAGGAGGAGCACAGATACGCAGTATTTT.

The chain has TRBV7-9 and TRBJ1-1; D ambiguous. Germline V gene lookup returns CDR1 SEHNR and CDR2 FQNEAQ (reference sequence). V was pared by 4 bases and J by 5 bases, with 11 bases between. The CDR3 totals 13 residues. CDR3 DNA: TGTGCCAGCAGCTGGACGTCGGGAACTGAAGCTTTCTTT. This translates into CASSWTSGTEAFF.